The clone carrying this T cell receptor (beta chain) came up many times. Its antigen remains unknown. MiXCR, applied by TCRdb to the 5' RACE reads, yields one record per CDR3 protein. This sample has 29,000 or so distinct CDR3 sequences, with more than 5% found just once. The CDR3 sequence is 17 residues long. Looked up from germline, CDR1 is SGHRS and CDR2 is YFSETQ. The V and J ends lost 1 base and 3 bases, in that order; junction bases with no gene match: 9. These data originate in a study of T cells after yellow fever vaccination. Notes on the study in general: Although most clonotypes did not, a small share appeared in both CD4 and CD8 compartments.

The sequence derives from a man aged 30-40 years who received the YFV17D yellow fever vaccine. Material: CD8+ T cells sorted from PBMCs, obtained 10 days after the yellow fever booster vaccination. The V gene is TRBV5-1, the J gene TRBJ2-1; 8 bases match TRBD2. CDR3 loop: CASSLTPLAAIYNEQFF. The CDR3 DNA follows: TGCGCCAGCAGCTTGACTCCACTAGCGGCCATCTACAATGAGCAGTTCTTC.